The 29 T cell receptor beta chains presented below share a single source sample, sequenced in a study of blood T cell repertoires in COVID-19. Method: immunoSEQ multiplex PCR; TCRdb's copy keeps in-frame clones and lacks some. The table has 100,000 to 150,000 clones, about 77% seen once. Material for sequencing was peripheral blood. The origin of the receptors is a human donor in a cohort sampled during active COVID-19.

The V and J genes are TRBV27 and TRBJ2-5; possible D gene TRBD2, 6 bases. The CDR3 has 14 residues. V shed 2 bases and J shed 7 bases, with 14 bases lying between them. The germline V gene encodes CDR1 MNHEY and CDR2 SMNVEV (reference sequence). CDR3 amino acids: CASSLPGAGGTQYF. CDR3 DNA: TGTGCCAGCAGTTTACCGGGAGCTGGGGGGACCCAGTACTTC.

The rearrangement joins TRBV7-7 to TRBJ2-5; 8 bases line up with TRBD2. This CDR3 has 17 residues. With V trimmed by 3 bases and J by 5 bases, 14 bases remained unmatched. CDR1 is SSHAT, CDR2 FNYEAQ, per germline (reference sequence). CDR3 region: CASSLESGNRGGETQYF. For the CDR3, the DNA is TGTGCCAGCAGCTTGGAAAGCGGGAATCGGGGGGGGGAGACCCAGTACTTC.

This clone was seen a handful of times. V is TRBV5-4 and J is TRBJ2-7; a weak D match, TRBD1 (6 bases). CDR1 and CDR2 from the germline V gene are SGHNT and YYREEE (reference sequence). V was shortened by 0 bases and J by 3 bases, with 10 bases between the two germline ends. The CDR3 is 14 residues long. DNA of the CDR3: TGTGCCAGCAGCTTGGAAGGGGGTTACTACGAGCAGTACTTC. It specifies CASSLEGGYYEQYF.

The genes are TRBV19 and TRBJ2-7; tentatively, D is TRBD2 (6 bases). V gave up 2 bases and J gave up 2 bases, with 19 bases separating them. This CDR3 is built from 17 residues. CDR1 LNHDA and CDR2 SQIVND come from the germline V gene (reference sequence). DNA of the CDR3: TGTGCCAGTAGTATATGGGCCCCCCGGAGGGGTGCCTACGAGCAGTACTTC. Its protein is CASSIWAPRRGAYEQYF.

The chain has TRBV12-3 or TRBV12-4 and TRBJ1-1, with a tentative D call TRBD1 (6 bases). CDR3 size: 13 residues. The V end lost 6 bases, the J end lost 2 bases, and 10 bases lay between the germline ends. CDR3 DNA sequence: TGTGCCAGCAGGACGGGACAAAACACTGAAGCTTTCTTT. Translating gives CASRTGQNTEAFF.

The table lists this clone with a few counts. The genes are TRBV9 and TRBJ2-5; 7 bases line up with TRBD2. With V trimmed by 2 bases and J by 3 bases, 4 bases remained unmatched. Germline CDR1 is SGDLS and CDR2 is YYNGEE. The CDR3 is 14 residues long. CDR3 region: CASSVSAGEETQYF. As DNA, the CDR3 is TGTGCCAGCAGCGTCTCGGCGGGAGAAGAGACCCAGTACTTC.

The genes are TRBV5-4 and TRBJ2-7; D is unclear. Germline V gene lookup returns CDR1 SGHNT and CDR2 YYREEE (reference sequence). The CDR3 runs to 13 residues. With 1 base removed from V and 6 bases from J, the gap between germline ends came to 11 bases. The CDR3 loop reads CASSLTESPEQYF. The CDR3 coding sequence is TGTGCCAGCAGCTTGACAGAGTCCCCCGAGCAGTACTTC.

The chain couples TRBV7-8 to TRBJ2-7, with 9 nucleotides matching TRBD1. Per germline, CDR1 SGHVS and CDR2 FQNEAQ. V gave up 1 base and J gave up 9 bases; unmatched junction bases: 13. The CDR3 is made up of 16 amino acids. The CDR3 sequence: CASSLVSGTGNTWQYF. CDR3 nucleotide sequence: TGTGCCAGCAGCTTAGTGTCCGGGACAGGGAACACCTGGCAGTACTTC.

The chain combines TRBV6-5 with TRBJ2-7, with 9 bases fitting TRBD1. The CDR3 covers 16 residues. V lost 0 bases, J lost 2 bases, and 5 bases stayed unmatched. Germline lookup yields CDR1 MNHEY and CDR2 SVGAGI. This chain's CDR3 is CASSYSGQGRTYEQYF. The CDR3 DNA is TGTGCCAGCAGTTACTCGGGACAGGGTCGGACCTACGAGCAGTACTTC.

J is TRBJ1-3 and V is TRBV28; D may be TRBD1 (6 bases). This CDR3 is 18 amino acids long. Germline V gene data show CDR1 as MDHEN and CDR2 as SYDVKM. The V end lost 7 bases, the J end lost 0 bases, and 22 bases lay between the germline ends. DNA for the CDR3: TGTGCCAGCACGTACCTGAGAAACAGGGCTACCTCTGGAAACACCATATATTTT. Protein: CASTYLRNRATSGNTIYF.

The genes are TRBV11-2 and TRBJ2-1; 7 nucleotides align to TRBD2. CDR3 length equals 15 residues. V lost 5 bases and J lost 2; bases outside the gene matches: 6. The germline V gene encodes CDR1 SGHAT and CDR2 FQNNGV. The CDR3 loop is CASSPPSGPYNEQFF. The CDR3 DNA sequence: TGTGCCAGCAGCCCCCCTAGCGGCCCCTACAATGAGCAGTTCTTC.

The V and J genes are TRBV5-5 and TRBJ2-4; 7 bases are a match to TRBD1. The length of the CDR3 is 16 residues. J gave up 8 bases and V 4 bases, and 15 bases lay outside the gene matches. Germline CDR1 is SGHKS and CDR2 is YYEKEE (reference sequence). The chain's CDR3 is CASSEIMTGSRDIQYF. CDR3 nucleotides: TGTGCCAGCAGCGAGATAATGACAGGGTCGAGGGACATTCAGTACTTC.

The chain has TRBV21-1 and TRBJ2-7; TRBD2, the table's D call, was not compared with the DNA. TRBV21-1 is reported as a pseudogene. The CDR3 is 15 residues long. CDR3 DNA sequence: TGTGCCAGCAGCAAGCGGGACGGGAGCTCCTACGAGCAGTACTTC. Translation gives CASSKRDGSSYEQYF.

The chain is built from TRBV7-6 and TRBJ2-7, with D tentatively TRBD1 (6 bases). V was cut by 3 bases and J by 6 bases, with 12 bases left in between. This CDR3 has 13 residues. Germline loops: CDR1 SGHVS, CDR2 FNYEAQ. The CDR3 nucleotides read TGTGCCAGCAGCTTGCTTCAAGGGGGCGAGCAGTACTTC. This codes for CASSLLQGGEQYF.

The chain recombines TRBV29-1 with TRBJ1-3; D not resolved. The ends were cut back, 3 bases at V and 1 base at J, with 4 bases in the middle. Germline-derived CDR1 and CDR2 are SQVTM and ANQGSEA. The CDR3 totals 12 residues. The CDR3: CSVETSGNTIYF. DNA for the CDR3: TGCAGCGTTGAGACATCTGGAAACACCATATATTTT.

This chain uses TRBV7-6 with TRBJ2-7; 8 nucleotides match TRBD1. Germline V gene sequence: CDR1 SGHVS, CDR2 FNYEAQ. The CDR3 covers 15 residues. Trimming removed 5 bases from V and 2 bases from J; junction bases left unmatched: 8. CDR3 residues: CASSPGTGRTYEQYF. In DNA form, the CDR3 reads TGTGCCAGCAGCCCCGGGACAGGAAGGACCTACGAGCAGTACTTC.

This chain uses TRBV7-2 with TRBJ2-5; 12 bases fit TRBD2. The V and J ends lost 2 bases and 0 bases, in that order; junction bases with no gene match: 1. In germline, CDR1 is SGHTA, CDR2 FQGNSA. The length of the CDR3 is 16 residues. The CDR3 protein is CASSLTSGGYQETQYF. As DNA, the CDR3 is TGTGCCAGCAGCTTAACTAGCGGGGGGTACCAAGAGACCCAGTACTTC.

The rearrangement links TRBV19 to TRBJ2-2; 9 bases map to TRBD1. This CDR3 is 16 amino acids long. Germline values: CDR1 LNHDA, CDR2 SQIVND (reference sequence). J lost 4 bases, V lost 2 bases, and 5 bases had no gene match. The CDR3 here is CASSIPTGGGTGELFF. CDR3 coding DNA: TGTGCCAGTAGTATACCGACAGGGGGTGGCACCGGGGAGCTGTTTTTT.

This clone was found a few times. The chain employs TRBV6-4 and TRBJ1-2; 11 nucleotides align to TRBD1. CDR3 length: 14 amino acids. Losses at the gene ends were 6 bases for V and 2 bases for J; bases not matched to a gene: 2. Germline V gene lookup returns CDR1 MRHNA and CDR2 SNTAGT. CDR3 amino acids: CASSGTGGNYGYTF. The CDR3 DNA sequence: TGTGCCAGCAGCGGGACAGGGGGGAACTATGGCTACACCTTC.

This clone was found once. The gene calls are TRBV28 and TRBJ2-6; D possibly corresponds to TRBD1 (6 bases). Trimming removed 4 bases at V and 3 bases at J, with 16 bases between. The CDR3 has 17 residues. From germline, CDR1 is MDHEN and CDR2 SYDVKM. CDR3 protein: CASSSVQGSNGANVLTF. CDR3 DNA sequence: TGTGCCAGCAGTTCAGTGCAGGGGTCTAATGGGGCCAACGTCCTGACTTTC.

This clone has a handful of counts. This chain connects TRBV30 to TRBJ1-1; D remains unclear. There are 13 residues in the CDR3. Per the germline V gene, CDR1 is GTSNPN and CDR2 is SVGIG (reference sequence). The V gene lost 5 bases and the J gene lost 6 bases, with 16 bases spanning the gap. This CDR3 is CAWVPISMAEAFF. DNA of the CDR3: TGTGCCTGGGTGCCTATAAGCATGGCTGAAGCTTTCTTT.

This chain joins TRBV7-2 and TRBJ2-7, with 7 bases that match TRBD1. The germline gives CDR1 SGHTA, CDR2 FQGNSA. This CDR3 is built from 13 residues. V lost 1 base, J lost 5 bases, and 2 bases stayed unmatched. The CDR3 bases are TGTGCCAGCAGCTTAGACAGGGGTGACGAGCAGTACTTC. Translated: CASSLDRGDEQYF.

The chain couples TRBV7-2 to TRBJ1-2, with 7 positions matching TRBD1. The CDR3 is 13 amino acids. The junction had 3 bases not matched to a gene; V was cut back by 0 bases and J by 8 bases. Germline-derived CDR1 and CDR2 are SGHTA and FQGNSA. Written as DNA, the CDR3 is TGTGCCAGCAGCTTAGCGGCACAGGGGGGCTACACCTTC. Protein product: CASSLAAQGGYTF.

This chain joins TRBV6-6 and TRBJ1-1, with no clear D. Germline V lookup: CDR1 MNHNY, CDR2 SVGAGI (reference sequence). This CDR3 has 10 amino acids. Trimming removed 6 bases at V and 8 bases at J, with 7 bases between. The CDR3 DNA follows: TGTGCCAGCAGCCAAGCCGAAGCTTTCTTT. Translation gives CASSQAEAFF.

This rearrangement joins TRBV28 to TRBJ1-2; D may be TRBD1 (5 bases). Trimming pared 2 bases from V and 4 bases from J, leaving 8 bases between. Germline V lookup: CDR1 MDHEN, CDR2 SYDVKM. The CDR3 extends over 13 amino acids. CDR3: CASSLLQGYGYTF. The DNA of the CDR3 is TGTGCCAGCAGTTTACTTCAGGGCTATGGCTACACCTTC.

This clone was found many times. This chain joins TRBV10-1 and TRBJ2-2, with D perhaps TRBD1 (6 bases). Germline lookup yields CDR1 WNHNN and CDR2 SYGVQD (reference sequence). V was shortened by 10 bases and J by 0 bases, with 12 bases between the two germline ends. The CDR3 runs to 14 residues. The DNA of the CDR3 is TGCGCCACCCCGGACAGCACGAACACCGGGGAGCTGTTTTTT. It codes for CATPDSTNTGELFF.

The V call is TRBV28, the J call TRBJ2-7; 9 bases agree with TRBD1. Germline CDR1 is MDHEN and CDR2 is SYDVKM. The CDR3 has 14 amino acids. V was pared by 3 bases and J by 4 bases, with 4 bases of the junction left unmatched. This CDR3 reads CASSLLDRGYEQYF. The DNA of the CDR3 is TGTGCCAGCAGTTTGTTGGACAGGGGTTACGAGCAGTACTTC.

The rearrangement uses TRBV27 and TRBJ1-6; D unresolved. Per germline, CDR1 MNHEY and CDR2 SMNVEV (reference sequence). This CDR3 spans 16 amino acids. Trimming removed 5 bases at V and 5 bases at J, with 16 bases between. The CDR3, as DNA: TGTGCCAGCAGTCTTATCGGAAGAACAGATAATTCACCCCTCCACTTT. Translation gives CASSLIGRTDNSPLHF.

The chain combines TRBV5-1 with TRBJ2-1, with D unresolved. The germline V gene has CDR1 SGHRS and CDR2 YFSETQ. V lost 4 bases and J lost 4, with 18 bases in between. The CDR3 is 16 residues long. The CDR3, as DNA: TGCGCCAGCAGCCTACGGCCTCGGAGCGCATACAATGAGCAGTTCTTC. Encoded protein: CASSLRPRSAYNEQFF.